This T cell receptor beta chain is from a study of cytomegalovirus exposure and HLA in healthy donors. Amplification used 60 Vbeta primers and 13 Jbeta primers. Repertoires were generated with immunoSEQ multiplex PCR, while TCRdb's copy carries only in-frame clones and drops some. Of approximately 170,000 clones detected, 79% appear once; the ten largest clones hold 1.6%. The length of the CDR3 is 18 residues. With V trimmed by 1 base and J by 2 bases, 9 bases remained unmatched. The germline V gene encodes CDR1 LNHNV and CDR2 YYDKDF (reference sequence). The sequencing input was PBMCs. This sequence was found in a woman aged 18-29 years in good health and CMV-seronegative. V and J are TRBV15 and TRBJ2-7, with TRBD2 matching over 12 bases. The CDR3 protein is CATSRVLGLAGSTYEQYF. CDR3 in DNA: TGTGCCACCAGCAGAGTACTAGGACTAGCGGGGAGTACCTACGAGCAGTACTTC.